These T cell receptor beta chains were read from a single sample in a study of T cell repertoires in cytomegalovirus infection. TCRdb analysed the reads with MiXCR anew, one entry per CDR3 protein. Among about 700,000 distinct CDR3 sequences listed, around 35% were seen once. No antigens are known for them. The specimen was cultured PBMCs, collected from culture after CMV antigen stimulation. These receptors came from a human donor in good health (CMV status not recorded). Some clones in this sample may be carry-over from other donors' samples. Each CDR3 is given with its conserved first and last residue. Each record gives: D gene, clone size, CDR3 length, V gene, J gene, CDR3 DNA, CDR3 protein. The D gene is left open where the match is weak. The size of a clone is reported for some rows only, either as once, few or many, or as a class for expanded clones.

d_gene: .
abundance: .
len: 15
v_gene: TRBV5-4
j_gene: TRBJ2-1
CDR3nt: TGTGCCAGCAGCTTGTCCGGGGTCCCAACCGTTAGCAGGTTCTTC
CDR3aa: CASSLSGVPTVSRFF

d_gene: .
abundance: .
len: 12
v_gene: TRBV13
j_gene: TRBJ2-7
CDR3nt: TGTGCCAGCAGCAGGGGGTCTGCCGAGCAGTACTTC
CDR3aa: CASSRGSAEQYF

d_gene: .
abundance: few
len: 14
v_gene: TRBV6-1
j_gene: TRBJ1-2
CDR3nt: TGTGCCAGCAGTCCCCGCGCGGGGGTTTATGGCTACACCTTC
CDR3aa: CASSPRAGVYGYTF

d_gene: TRBD2
abundance: .
len: 16
v_gene: TRBV10-3
j_gene: TRBJ2-7
CDR3nt: TGTGCCATCAGTGAGTCGAGCACTAGCGGTACCTACGAGCAGTACTTC
CDR3aa: CAISESSTSGTYEQYF

d_gene: .
abundance: once
len: 15
v_gene: TRBV7-4
j_gene: TRBJ2-1
CDR3nt: TGTGCCTCCACAGTAGGGGGGGCTCTGTACAATGAGCAGTTCTTC
CDR3aa: CASTVGGALYNEQFF

d_gene: TRBD1
abundance: .
len: 12
v_gene: TRBV5-1
j_gene: TRBJ2-1
CDR3nt: TGCGCCAGCAGCCAAGACAGGGTGAGGCAGTTCTTC
CDR3aa: CASSQDRVRQFF

d_gene: .
abundance: .
len: 14
v_gene: TRBV9
j_gene: TRBJ1-5
CDR3nt: TGTGCCAGCAGCGCACACAGGGTTTGGCAGCCCCAGCATTTT
CDR3aa: CASSAHRVWQPQHF

d_gene: .
abundance: .
len: 16
v_gene: TRBV19
j_gene: TRBJ2-3
CDR3nt: TGTGCCAGTAGTGGGGACGGCCACCCTAGCACAGATACGCAGTATTTT
CDR3aa: CASSGDGHPSTDTQYF

d_gene: TRBD1
abundance: .
len: 16
v_gene: TRBV7-7
j_gene: TRBJ2-5
CDR3nt: TGTGCCAGCAGCTCAAATAAGGGACAGGGAGAGGAGACCCAGTACTTC
CDR3aa: CASSSNKGQGEETQYF

d_gene: .
abundance: .
len: 14
v_gene: TRBV9
j_gene: TRBJ1-1
CDR3nt: TGTGCCAGCAGCGCCGCGGGGGCAGGGACTGAAGCTTTCTTT
CDR3aa: CASSAAGAGTEAFF

d_gene: TRBD2
abundance: once
len: 13
v_gene: TRBV2
j_gene: TRBJ2-3
CDR3nt: TGTGCCAGCCGCGGGAGAGGGGAATATACGCAGTATTTT
CDR3aa: CASRGRGEYTQYF

d_gene: .
abundance: .
len: 15
v_gene: TRBV6-1
j_gene: TRBJ2-7
CDR3nt: TGTGCCAGCAGTGAGATGAGACCTCCGGTTTACGAGCAGTACTTC
CDR3aa: CASSEMRPPVYEQYF

d_gene: TRBD2
abundance: .
len: 15
v_gene: TRBV11-2
j_gene: TRBJ2-7
CDR3nt: TGTGCCAGCAGCTTTAGCGGGAGGGCCCCTGGCGAGCAGTACTTC
CDR3aa: CASSFSGRAPGEQYF

d_gene: TRBD2
abundance: .
len: 15
v_gene: TRBV19
j_gene: TRBJ2-1
CDR3nt: TGTGCCAGTAGTATCACTAGCGGGAGGGCACATGAGCAGTTCTTC
CDR3aa: CASSITSGRAHEQFF

d_gene: .
abundance: few
len: 14
v_gene: TRBV10-3
j_gene: TRBJ2-5
CDR3nt: TGTGCCATCAGCCCTTCTCGCCCTCAAGAGACCCAGTACTTC
CDR3aa: CAISPSRPQETQYF

d_gene: .
abundance: few
len: 16
v_gene: TRBV12-3/TRBV12-4
j_gene: TRBJ1-5
CDR3nt: TGTGCCAGCAGTTTCCGGGCCTCGAATAGCAATCAGCCCCAGCATTTT
CDR3aa: CASSFRASNSNQPQHF

d_gene: TRBD2
abundance: .
len: 16
v_gene: TRBV20-1
j_gene: TRBJ2-3
CDR3nt: TGCAGTGCTAGGGTCAGCGGGAGCGCCAGCACAGATACGCAGTATTTT
CDR3aa: CSARVSGSASTDTQYF

d_gene: .
abundance: few
len: 12
v_gene: TRBV6-2/TRBV6-3
j_gene: TRBJ2-5
CDR3nt: TGTGCCAGCAGTTACGCCCTAGAGACCCAGTACTTC
CDR3aa: CASSYALETQYF

d_gene: TRBD1
abundance: few
len: 16
v_gene: TRBV5-1
j_gene: TRBJ1-1
CDR3nt: TGCGCCAGCAGCTTGGGCGTAGACAGGGCGAACACTGAAGCTTTCTTT
CDR3aa: CASSLGVDRANTEAFF

d_gene: .
abundance: few
len: 18
v_gene: TRBV6-6
j_gene: TRBJ2-4
CDR3nt: TGTGCCAGCAGTTACTACACCCGGACAGAACTGGTGGGGAACATTCAGTACTTC
CDR3aa: CASSYYTRTELVGNIQYF

d_gene: TRBD2
abundance: .
len: 17
v_gene: TRBV14
j_gene: TRBJ2-1
CDR3nt: TGTGCCAGCAGCCAAGCGGCTAGCGGGGGGTATTACAATGAGCAGTTCTTC
CDR3aa: CASSQAASGGYYNEQFF

d_gene: TRBD2
abundance: few
len: 17
v_gene: TRBV4-1
j_gene: TRBJ2-5
CDR3nt: TGCGCCAGCAGCCAAGTGGGACTAGCGGGAGGGCCAGAGACCCAGTACTTC
CDR3aa: CASSQVGLAGGPETQYF

d_gene: TRBD2
abundance: many
len: 17
v_gene: TRBV6-2/TRBV6-3
j_gene: TRBJ2-5
CDR3nt: TGTGCCAGCAGTTACCCCATGGGACTAGCGGATGAAGAGACCCAGTACTTC
CDR3aa: CASSYPMGLADEETQYF

d_gene: TRBD1
abundance: few
len: 14
v_gene: TRBV6-5
j_gene: TRBJ1-1
CDR3nt: TGTGCCAGCATCCGGGACAGGGGAAACACTGAAGCTTTCTTT
CDR3aa: CASIRDRGNTEAFF

d_gene: .
abundance: .
len: 14
v_gene: TRBV6-6
j_gene: TRBJ2-3
CDR3nt: TGTGCCAGTAGCCGGGACGCTTCTTTTGGGACGCAGTATTTT
CDR3aa: CASSRDASFGTQYF

d_gene: TRBD1
abundance: .
len: 14
v_gene: TRBV7-9
j_gene: TRBJ2-5
CDR3nt: TGTGCCAGCAGCCAGGACAGGGATCAAGAGACCCAGTACTTC
CDR3aa: CASSQDRDQETQYF

d_gene: .
abundance: many
len: 15
v_gene: TRBV7-8
j_gene: TRBJ1-4
CDR3nt: TGTGCCAGCAGCTTAGGAACAGGGACTAATGAAAAACTGTTTTTT
CDR3aa: CASSLGTGTNEKLFF

d_gene: TRBD1
abundance: .
len: 16
v_gene: TRBV7-9
j_gene: TRBJ1-3
CDR3nt: TGTGCCAGCAGCTTGTTCACAGGGGACTCGGGAAACACCATATATTTT
CDR3aa: CASSLFTGDSGNTIYF

d_gene: TRBD1
abundance: .
len: 14
v_gene: TRBV19
j_gene: TRBJ1-5
CDR3nt: TGTGTCTCTTGGGGGACAGAGTTCAATCAGCCCCAGCATTTT
CDR3aa: CVSWGTEFNQPQHF

d_gene: .
abundance: .
len: 13
v_gene: TRBV12-3/TRBV12-4
j_gene: TRBJ1-1
CDR3nt: TGTGCCAGCAGTTACCTCGGGATTCGAGAAGCTTTCTTT
CDR3aa: CASSYLGIREAFF

d_gene: TRBD2
abundance: few
len: 16
v_gene: TRBV6-6
j_gene: TRBJ2-2
CDR3nt: TGTGCCAGCAGATCGTCCGGGACTAGTACAACCGGGGAGCTGTTTTTT
CDR3aa: CASRSSGTSTTGELFF

d_gene: .
abundance: .
len: 13
v_gene: TRBV6-6
j_gene: TRBJ2-7
CDR3nt: TGTGCCAGCAGCAACAGACAGTCCTACGAGCAGTACTTC
CDR3aa: CASSNRQSYEQYF

d_gene: .
abundance: .
len: 13
v_gene: TRBV6-1
j_gene: TRBJ1-1
CDR3nt: TGTGCCAGCAGTTACGAGACCGGACAGGAAGCTTTCTTT
CDR3aa: CASSYETGQEAFF

d_gene: TRBD2
abundance: .
len: 12
v_gene: TRBV12-3/TRBV12-4
j_gene: TRBJ2-4
CDR3nt: TGTGCCAGCAGCCCTAGCGGAAACATTCAGTACTTC
CDR3aa: CASSPSGNIQYF

d_gene: .
abundance: few
len: 13
v_gene: TRBV7-2
j_gene: TRBJ2-7
CDR3nt: TGTGCCAGCAGCTCCGGCCCTTCCTTGGTGCAGTACTTC
CDR3aa: CASSSGPSLVQYF

d_gene: TRBD1
abundance: .
len: 15
v_gene: TRBV7-2
j_gene: TRBJ1-2
CDR3nt: TGTGCCAGCAGCTTTAAACGGGACAGGGACTATGGCTACACCTTC
CDR3aa: CASSFKRDRDYGYTF

d_gene: TRBD1
abundance: few
len: 16
v_gene: TRBV5-4
j_gene: TRBJ2-2
CDR3nt: TGTGCCAGCAGCTTGCTAGGACAGGGCGGCACCGGGGAGCTGTTTTTT
CDR3aa: CASSLLGQGGTGELFF

d_gene: .
abundance: few
len: 13
v_gene: TRBV10-3
j_gene: TRBJ2-1
CDR3nt: TGTGCCACTACCGGGACGGGGGTCAATGAGCAGTTCTTC
CDR3aa: CATTGTGVNEQFF

d_gene: .
abundance: many
len: 15
v_gene: TRBV7-8
j_gene: TRBJ2-7
CDR3nt: TGTGCCAGCAGCTTAGGACCGGGGAACACCTACGAGCAGTACTTC
CDR3aa: CASSLGPGNTYEQYF

d_gene: .
abundance: few
len: 15
v_gene: TRBV6-1
j_gene: TRBJ2-6
CDR3nt: TGTGCCAGCAGTGACTATCTCTCTGGGGCCAACGTCCTGACTTTC
CDR3aa: CASSDYLSGANVLTF

d_gene: TRBD1
abundance: .
len: 14
v_gene: TRBV6-1
j_gene: TRBJ2-7
CDR3nt: TGTGCCAGCAGTGTTACAGGGGAGAAACGCGAGCAGTACTTC
CDR3aa: CASSVTGEKREQYF

d_gene: .
abundance: few
len: 13
v_gene: TRBV10-2
j_gene: TRBJ2-3
CDR3nt: TGCGCCAGCAGTGCCTACTACACAGATACGCAGTATTTT
CDR3aa: CASSAYYTDTQYF

d_gene: .
abundance: .
len: 14
v_gene: TRBV19
j_gene: TRBJ2-2
CDR3nt: TGTGCCAGTAGTATAACGGGGTTACCCGGGGAGCTGTTTTTT
CDR3aa: CASSITGLPGELFF

d_gene: .
abundance: .
len: 12
v_gene: TRBV27
j_gene: TRBJ1-6
CDR3nt: TGTGCCAGCAGATTCTATAATTCACCCCTCCACTTT
CDR3aa: CASRFYNSPLHF

d_gene: .
abundance: few
len: 13
v_gene: TRBV7-2
j_gene: TRBJ1-5
CDR3nt: TGTGCCAGCAGCCCCGGTCCCGATCAGCCCCAGCATTTT
CDR3aa: CASSPGPDQPQHF

d_gene: TRBD1
abundance: .
len: 15
v_gene: TRBV5-1
j_gene: TRBJ2-7
CDR3nt: TGCGCCAGCAGCTTTACCGGGACAGGGACCTACGAGCAGTACTTC
CDR3aa: CASSFTGTGTYEQYF

d_gene: TRBD1
abundance: many
len: 16
v_gene: TRBV7-2
j_gene: TRBJ1-4
CDR3nt: TGTGCCAGCAGCTCAACATGGACAGGTTCGAGGGAAAAACTGTTTTTT
CDR3aa: CASSSTWTGSREKLFF

d_gene: .
abundance: few
len: 14
v_gene: TRBV19
j_gene: TRBJ2-7
CDR3nt: TGTGCCAGTAGTATAGTGGCGGCCTCCTACGAGCAGTACTTC
CDR3aa: CASSIVAASYEQYF

d_gene: TRBD1
abundance: .
len: 14
v_gene: TRBV15
j_gene: TRBJ1-5
CDR3nt: TGTGCCACCAGCCTCGGACAGGGCAATCAGCCCCAGCATTTT
CDR3aa: CATSLGQGNQPQHF

d_gene: .
abundance: few
len: 13
v_gene: TRBV7-2
j_gene: TRBJ2-1
CDR3nt: TGTGCCAGCAGCGGGAACTCCTACAATGAGCAGTTCTTC
CDR3aa: CASSGNSYNEQFF

d_gene: TRBD1
abundance: .
len: 17
v_gene: TRBV4-1
j_gene: TRBJ2-6
CDR3nt: TGCGCCAGCAGCCAACCTTTAAGGGGGCGAAGGGCCAACGTCCTGACTTTC
CDR3aa: CASSQPLRGRRANVLTF

d_gene: TRBD2
abundance: .
len: 14
v_gene: TRBV7-9
j_gene: TRBJ2-7
CDR3nt: TGTGCCAGCAGCTGGGAGGGGTCGAGCTACGAGCAGTACTTC
CDR3aa: CASSWEGSSYEQYF

d_gene: .
abundance: .
len: 16
v_gene: TRBV7-2
j_gene: TRBJ1-5
CDR3nt: TGTGCCAGCAGCTTAGTAGCCGGGACCCTCAATCAGCCCCAGCATTTT
CDR3aa: CASSLVAGTLNQPQHF

d_gene: .
abundance: few
len: 15
v_gene: TRBV7-2
j_gene: TRBJ2-7
CDR3nt: TGTGCCAGCAGCGCGGCCCCGATTGCTCCCTACGAGCAGTACTTC
CDR3aa: CASSAAPIAPYEQYF

d_gene: TRBD2
abundance: .
len: 14
v_gene: TRBV7-6
j_gene: TRBJ2-7
CDR3nt: TGTGCCAGCAGAGCGGAGCGGGGGGTGGAAGAGCAGTACTTC
CDR3aa: CASRAERGVEEQYF

d_gene: TRBD1
abundance: .
len: 16
v_gene: TRBV7-9
j_gene: TRBJ2-7
CDR3nt: TGTGCCAGCAGCACCGTACCGGGACAGGGATTTACCGAGCAGTACTTC
CDR3aa: CASSTVPGQGFTEQYF

d_gene: TRBD2
abundance: few
len: 20
v_gene: TRBV7-2
j_gene: TRBJ2-7
CDR3nt: TGTGCCAGCAGCGTGCGTCAGGGTGGGACTAGCGGGAACATCTCCTACGAGCAGTACTTC
CDR3aa: CASSVRQGGTSGNISYEQYF

d_gene: TRBD2
abundance: few
len: 17
v_gene: TRBV12-5
j_gene: TRBJ2-1
CDR3nt: TGTGCTAGTGGTTTGGTACTAAGAGCGGGAGGTGGCGATGAGCAGTTCTTC
CDR3aa: CASGLVLRAGGGDEQFF

d_gene: .
abundance: few
len: 12
v_gene: TRBV6-5
j_gene: TRBJ2-1
CDR3nt: TGTGCCAGCAGTTCCCCTGGTTATCGGAAGTTCTTC
CDR3aa: CASSSPGYRKFF